This T cell receptor beta chain is drawn from a study of blood T cell repertoires in COVID-19. Turning to the study itself: T cells, B-cell-depleted T cells, or PBMCs supplied cDNA or gDNA.

TCRdb keeps only in-frame clones here, not all; method: immunoSEQ multiplex PCR. The top ten clones hold about 0.75% of a sample with approximately 480,000 clones, about nine tenths of them seen once. Germline CDR1 reads MDHEN; CDR2 reads SYDVKM. CDR3 length equals 16 residues. The junction had 14 bases not matched to a gene; V was cut back by 6 bases and J by 8 bases. Sequencing input: PBMCs or T cells enriched from blood (not recorded which). The V gene is TRBV28, the J gene TRBJ1-4; 8 bases agree with TRBD1. The origin of this receptor is a woman aged 18-35 years who had recovered from COVID-19. CDR3 nucleotide sequence: TGTGCCAGCAGCCCGCCCCCCGGGACAGGAGGCGAAAAACTGTTTTTT. Protein sequence: CASSPPPGTGGEKLFF.